The 10 T cell receptor beta chains below were found in one sample sequenced in a study of T cells in Graves' hyperthyroidism and ophthalmopathy (dated by TCRdb to the late 2010s). Library preparation employed multiplex PCR. The data were produced on an Illumina HiSeq 2000. The TCR beta CDR3 regions were amplified from the RNA transcripts. A first-round RT-PCR of the TCR CDR3 used the HTBI primer set with the Qiagen OneStep RT-PCR kit. TCRdb reanalyzed the raw reads on its own, using fastp at Q25 for trimming and MiXCR for clone calling, and kept in-frame beta chains. Here each entry gathers all rows of one CDR3 protein and keeps the most common genes and DNA. The sample table contains 490,000 or so distinct CDR3 sequences; only one count was recorded for 20% to 25% of them. Under 55% of the sample rests with the top ten. Source material: blood. These receptor sequences come from a woman in her seventies with Graves' ophthalmopathy.

Many counts were recorded for this clonotype. The rearrangement links TRBV6-1 to TRBJ2-5, with 12 bases matching TRBD2. Germline lookup yields CDR1 MNHNS and CDR2 SASEGT. The CDR3 runs to 16 residues. Trimming cost V 5 bases and J 1 base; bases outside gene matches: 5. CDR3 loop: CASSRLAGASQETQYF. The CDR3 region has the DNA TGTGCCAGCAGTCGACTAGCGGGAGCCTCCCAAGAGACCCAGTACTTC.

This clonotype was seen a handful of times. This sequence joins TRBV12-3 or TRBV12-4 and TRBJ2-7; 14 bases map to TRBD2. Trimming at V came to 4 bases and at J to 6 bases, leaving 8 bases not matched to a gene. The CDR3 covers 16 residues. The CDR3 region has the DNA TGTGCCAGCAGTTCCTTCACGGGACTAGCGGGAGTCGAGCAGTACTTC. Its translation is CASSSFTGLAGVEQYF.

The chain links TRBV20-1 to TRBJ1-1; D remains ambiguous. Germline-derived CDR1 and CDR2 are DFQATT and SNEGSKA (reference sequence). CDR3 length: 11 residues. CDR3 nucleotides: TGCAGGGTGAGGGTGAACACTGAAGCTTTCTTT. This sequence encodes CRVRVNTEAFF.

The V gene is TRBV2, the J gene TRBJ1-2, with 7 bases aligning to TRBD1. Germline V gives CDR1 SNHLY, CDR2 FYNNEI. Trimming at V came to 4 bases and at J to 6 bases, leaving 8 bases not matched to a gene. CDR3 size: 14 residues. CDR3 sequence reads: CASSGWTGGNGYTF. In DNA, the CDR3 is TGTGCCAGCAGTGGATGGACAGGCGGCAATGGCTACACCTTC.

The sample holds a few counts of this clonotype. V gene TRBV28 combines with J gene TRBJ2-7; D is perhaps TRBD1 (6 bases). Looked up from germline, CDR1 is MDHEN and CDR2 is SYDVKM. This CDR3 has 15 amino acids. V gave up 5 bases and J gave up 1 base, with 15 bases separating them. In DNA, the CDR3 is TGTGCCAGCAGTCCCCCAGGGGTAACGTCCTACGAGCAGTACTTC. Its protein is CASSPPGVTSYEQYF.

This clonotype was seen more than once but under ten times. The rearrangement links TRBV20-1 to TRBJ2-1; 14 positions match TRBD2. CDR1 DFQATT and CDR2 SNEGSKA come from the germline V gene (reference sequence). The CDR3 length is 16 residues. Trimming removed 6 bases from V and 9 bases from J; junction bases left unmatched: 13. The CDR3 reads CSAIPLTSGRVSEQFF. The CDR3 bases are TGCAGTGCCATCCCCCTGACTAGCGGGAGGGTAAGTGAGCAGTTCTTC.

Notes on this clonotype: A much more abundant neighbour one base away suggests this may be a read error. The chain recombines TRBV28 with TRBJ1-5; the D gene is possibly TRBD1 (6 bases). CDR3 length: 16 amino acids. Germline V gene lookup returns CDR1 MDHEN and CDR2 SYDVKM. This CDR3 reads CASTLPTGPSNQPPHF. DNA of the CDR3: TGTGCCAGCACCCTACCGACAGGCCCTAGCAATCAGCCCCCGCATTTT. The full variable domain, in which reference TRBV28 and TRBJ1-5 provide the parts outside the CDR3, is DVKVTQSSRYLVKRTGEKVFLECVQDMDHENMFWYRQDPGLGLRLIYFSYDVKMKEKGDIPEGYSVSREKKERFSLILESASTNQTSMYLCASTLPTGPSNQPPHFGDGTRLSIL.

Only a few counts were recorded for this clonotype. The chain's CDR3 is CSAVPGGHSGQFF. CDR3 nucleotide sequence: TGCAGTGCCGTCCCCGGAGGCCATTCGGGGCAGTTCTTC. The rearrangement joins TRBV20-1 to TRBJ2-1; possibly TRBD2 for D (5 bases). The CDR3 contains 13 residues. Per germline, CDR1 DFQATT and CDR2 SNEGSKA (reference sequence). Trimming removed 6 bases from V and 12 bases from J, with 21 bases in between.

The rearrangement links TRBV6-1 to TRBJ1-5, with 8 bases aligning to TRBD1. Trimming at V came to 5 bases and at J to 6 bases, leaving 6 bases not matched to a gene. This CDR3 has 14 amino acids. Germline V gene sequence: CDR1 MNHNS, CDR2 SASEGT. CDR3 protein: CASSRGTGLQPQHF. The CDR3 DNA is TGTGCCAGCAGTCGGGGGACAGGCCTTCAGCCCCAGCATTTT.

The rearrangement uses TRBV6-1 and TRBJ1-4; D is unresolved. Trimming cost V 2 bases and J 5 bases, with 15 bases left between them. From germline, CDR1 is MNHNS and CDR2 SASEGT. The CDR3 totals 16 residues. For the CDR3, the DNA is TGTGCCAGCAGTGAAATCTTCTGGGGAGGAAATGAAAAACTGTTTTTT. It encodes CASSEIFWGGNEKLFF.